This TCR beta chain was identified in a study of T-cell reconstitution after alpha-beta-depleted transplantation in children. Trimming removed 3 bases at V and 2 bases at J, with 21 bases between. Germline V gives CDR1 SGHKS, CDR2 YYEKEE (reference sequence). The CDR3 is 18 residues long. Unique molecular identifiers were used in preparing the TCRbeta library. TCRdb used MiXCR to reprocess the PCR reads, holding one entry per CDR3 protein. Here the sample spans around 670,000 distinct CDR3 sequences, roughly 14% being singletons. Sample: PBMCs, taken before TCRalphabeta/CD19-depleted stem cell transplant. The rearrangement uses TRBV5-5 and TRBJ2-1; D gene unclear. This TCR was recovered from a girl aged 2-10 years with congenital amegakaryocytic thrombocytopenia, due to receive a stem cell transplant. In DNA, the CDR3 is TGTGCCAGCAGCTCCACCTCCTTGGAGAGCGCCCCCTACAATGAGCAGTTCTTC. It is translated as CASSSTSLESAPYNEQFF. The variable domain in full, with the rest retrieved from reference TRBV5-5 and TRBJ2-1, is DAGVTQSPTHLIKTRGQQVTLRCSPISGHKSVSWYQQVLGQGPQFIFQYYEKEERGRGNFPDRFSARQFPNYSSELNVNALLLGDSALYLCASSSTSLESAPYNEQFFGPGTRLTVL.